Listed below are T cell receptor beta chains from one sample, sequenced in a study of control samples from healthy donors and cancer patients. Generated by immunoSEQ multiplex PCR, the TCRdb table keeps only in-frame clones and is missing some. The repertoire has 190,000 or so clones, 90% to 95% of them found once; the top ten carry more than 1.4%. Material: blood. Source of these receptors: a man between 18 and 35 years old in good health. The CDR3 runs from the conserved cysteine through the conserved F or W. Each record gives: CDR3 length, clone size, J gene, V gene, D gene, CDR3 protein, CDR3 DNA. The D gene is left open where the match is weak. Clone sizes are given selectively: once, few, many, or a class where the clone is expanded.

CDR3 length: 12
clone size: NA
J gene: TRBJ2-7
V gene: TRBV29-1
D gene: NA
CDR3 protein: CSVIGQNYEQYF
CDR3 DNA: TGCAGCGTCATCGGACAGAACTACGAGCAGTACTTC

CDR3 length: 14
clone size: NA
J gene: TRBJ1-2
V gene: TRBV30
D gene: NA
CDR3 protein: CAWSVGGTNYGYTF
CDR3 DNA: TGTGCCTGGAGTGTTGGAGGGACTAACTATGGCTACACCTTC

CDR3 length: 16
clone size: NA
J gene: TRBJ1-5
V gene: TRBV24-1
D gene: NA
CDR3 protein: CATSDPGEAVGQPQHF
CDR3 DNA: TGTGCCACCAGTGATCCCGGTGAAGCTGTGGGACAGCCCCAGCATTTT

CDR3 length: 18
clone size: NA
J gene: TRBJ2-3
V gene: TRBV24-1
D gene: NA
CDR3 protein: CATSDLTAGSGGTDTQYF
CDR3 DNA: TGTGCCACCAGTGACCTAACGGCGGGTAGCGGAGGCACAGATACGCAGTATTTT

CDR3 length: 13
clone size: NA
J gene: TRBJ2-5
V gene: TRBV6-1
D gene: TRBD1
CDR3 protein: CASSEHRGPHQYF
CDR3 DNA: TGTGCCAGCAGTGAACACAGGGGACCCCACCAGTACTTC

CDR3 length: 14
clone size: NA
J gene: TRBJ2-2
V gene: TRBV24-1
D gene: NA
CDR3 protein: CATSEPGNTGELFF
CDR3 DNA: TGTGCCACCAGTGAACCAGGGAACACCGGGGAGCTGTTTTTT

CDR3 length: 12
clone size: NA
J gene: TRBJ2-1
V gene: TRBV6-2/TRBV6-3
D gene: TRBD2
CDR3 protein: CASSRTSGGAFF
CDR3 DNA: TGTGCCAGCAGTAGGACTAGCGGGGGCGCGTTCTTC

CDR3 length: 13
clone size: NA
J gene: TRBJ1-1
V gene: TRBV10-3
D gene: TRBD1
CDR3 protein: CANSGTGKTEAFF
CDR3 DNA: TGTGCCAACAGCGGGACAGGGAAGACTGAAGCTTTCTTT

CDR3 length: 14
clone size: NA
J gene: TRBJ2-7
V gene: TRBV5-1
D gene: NA
CDR3 protein: CASSFTSTGREQYF
CDR3 DNA: TGCGCCAGCAGCTTCACATCGACAGGCCGCGAGCAGTACTTC

CDR3 length: 19
clone size: once
J gene: TRBJ2-6
V gene: TRBV18
D gene: NA
CDR3 protein: CASSQGRGILSSGANVLTF
CDR3 DNA: TGTGCCAGCTCACAGGGTCGGGGCATCCTATCCTCTGGGGCCAACGTCCTGACTTTC

CDR3 length: 13
clone size: NA
J gene: TRBJ2-1
V gene: TRBV5-6
D gene: NA
CDR3 protein: CASSLFIRAEQFF
CDR3 DNA: TGTGCCAGCAGCTTGTTTATTCGGGCCGAGCAGTTCTTC

CDR3 length: 18
clone size: NA
J gene: TRBJ2-3
V gene: TRBV18
D gene: TRBD2
CDR3 protein: CASSDYSGLAGNTDTQYF
CDR3 DNA: TGTGCCAGCTCCGACTACTCTGGACTAGCGGGGAACACAGATACGCAGTATTTT

CDR3 length: 15
clone size: NA
J gene: TRBJ1-1
V gene: TRBV23-1
D gene: NA
CDR3 protein: CASSQFRRPNTEAFF
CDR3 DNA: TGCGCCAGCAGTCAATTTCGTCGGCCGAACACTGAAGCTTTCTTT

CDR3 length: 15
clone size: NA
J gene: TRBJ2-7
V gene: TRBV7-8
D gene: TRBD1
CDR3 protein: CASRPTGGISYEQYF
CDR3 DNA: TGTGCCAGCAGACCGACAGGGGGAATCTCCTACGAGCAGTACTTC

CDR3 length: 16
clone size: NA
J gene: TRBJ1-1
V gene: TRBV7-9
D gene: TRBD1
CDR3 protein: CASSLAGTALNTEAFF
CDR3 DNA: TGTGCCAGCAGCTTAGCCGGGACAGCGTTGAACACTGAAGCTTTCTTT

CDR3 length: 14
clone size: NA
J gene: TRBJ1-2
V gene: TRBV18
D gene: NA
CDR3 protein: CASSRSTENYGYTF
CDR3 DNA: TGTGCCAGCTCACGCTCCACCGAGAACTATGGCTACACCTTC

CDR3 length: 15
clone size: NA
J gene: TRBJ2-2
V gene: TRBV19
D gene: NA
CDR3 protein: CASSPTWTNTGELFF
CDR3 DNA: TGTGCCAGTAGTCCTACATGGACGAACACCGGGGAGCTGTTTTTT

CDR3 length: 13
clone size: NA
J gene: TRBJ2-3
V gene: TRBV7-2
D gene: TRBD2
CDR3 protein: CASSGLAGDTQYF
CDR3 DNA: TGTGCCAGCAGCGGACTAGCGGGAGATACGCAGTATTTT

CDR3 length: 17
clone size: NA
J gene: TRBJ1-1
V gene: TRBV3-1/TRBV3-2
D gene: NA
CDR3 protein: CASSPSRDTSKGNEAFF
CDR3 DNA: TGTGCCAGCAGCCCCTCACGGGACACTTCGAAGGGGAATGAAGCTTTCTTT

CDR3 length: 12
clone size: NA
J gene: TRBJ2-2
V gene: TRBV7-3
D gene: NA
CDR3 protein: CASSPSTGELFF
CDR3 DNA: TGTGCCAGCAGCCCTAGCACCGGGGAGCTGTTTTTT

CDR3 length: 14
clone size: NA
J gene: TRBJ2-5
V gene: TRBV5-1
D gene: NA
CDR3 protein: CASSLVARGETQYF
CDR3 DNA: TGCGCCAGCAGCTTGGTCGCTCGAGGGGAGACCCAGTACTTC

CDR3 length: 15
clone size: once
J gene: TRBJ2-7
V gene: TRBV5-5
D gene: TRBD2
CDR3 protein: CASSLAGTILYEQYF
CDR3 DNA: TGTGCCAGCAGCTTGGCCGGGACTATCCTCTACGAGCAGTACTTC

CDR3 length: 16
clone size: NA
J gene: TRBJ2-5
V gene: TRBV5-4
D gene: TRBD2
CDR3 protein: CASSLKPSGGQETQYF
CDR3 DNA: TGTGCCAGCAGCTTAAAGCCTAGCGGGGGGCAAGAGACCCAGTACTTC

CDR3 length: 16
clone size: NA
J gene: TRBJ2-3
V gene: TRBV5-1
D gene: NA
CDR3 protein: CASSLELASSTDTQYF
CDR3 DNA: TGCGCCAGCAGCTTGGAATTAGCTTCGAGCACAGATACGCAGTATTTT

CDR3 length: 15
clone size: NA
J gene: TRBJ2-7
V gene: TRBV3-1/TRBV3-2
D gene: TRBD1
CDR3 protein: CASSQDWAGGYEQYF
CDR3 DNA: TGTGCCAGCAGCCAAGATTGGGCAGGGGGCTACGAGCAGTACTTC

CDR3 length: 15
clone size: NA
J gene: TRBJ2-7
V gene: TRBV18
D gene: NA
CDR3 protein: CASSPSYDGSYEQYF
CDR3 DNA: TGTGCCAGCTCACCCTCGTATGACGGGTCCTACGAGCAGTACTTC

CDR3 length: 15
clone size: NA
J gene: TRBJ1-6
V gene: TRBV27
D gene: NA
CDR3 protein: CASSLNMPYNSPLHF
CDR3 DNA: TGTGCCAGCAGTTTAAACATGCCCTATAATTCACCCCTCCACTTT

CDR3 length: 15
clone size: once
J gene: TRBJ1-2
V gene: TRBV28
D gene: NA
CDR3 protein: CASSTRGQGEYGYTF
CDR3 DNA: TGTGCCAGCAGTACCCGGGGCCAGGGAGAGTATGGCTACACCTTC

CDR3 length: 13
clone size: NA
J gene: TRBJ1-1
V gene: TRBV6-5
D gene: NA
CDR3 protein: CASSYLRGTEAFF
CDR3 DNA: TGTGCCAGCAGTTACCTACGGGGTACTGAAGCTTTCTTT

CDR3 length: 16
clone size: NA
J gene: TRBJ2-5
V gene: TRBV19
D gene: TRBD2
CDR3 protein: CASSIGLVAGGETQYF
CDR3 DNA: TGTGCCAGTAGTATAGGATTGGTAGCGGGGGGAGAGACCCAGTACTTC

CDR3 length: 15
clone size: NA
J gene: TRBJ2-1
V gene: TRBV9
D gene: NA
CDR3 protein: CASSVLGVSYNEQFF
CDR3 DNA: TGTGCCAGCAGCGTGTTGGGGGTCTCCTACAATGAGCAGTTCTTC

CDR3 length: 12
clone size: NA
J gene: TRBJ1-6
V gene: TRBV5-4
D gene: NA
CDR3 protein: CASSLANSPLHF
CDR3 DNA: TGTGCCAGCAGCTTGGCTAATTCACCCCTCCACTTT

CDR3 length: 13
clone size: few
J gene: TRBJ1-4
V gene: TRBV29-1
D gene: TRBD1
CDR3 protein: CSVTGQGWEKLFF
CDR3 DNA: TGCAGCGTGACGGGACAGGGCTGGGAAAAACTGTTTTTT

CDR3 length: 14
clone size: NA
J gene: TRBJ1-6
V gene: TRBV6-6
D gene: NA
CDR3 protein: CASSLRGQRSPLHF
CDR3 DNA: TGTGCCAGCAGTTTGCGAGGGCAACGTTCACCCCTCCACTTT

CDR3 length: 15
clone size: few
J gene: TRBJ2-7
V gene: TRBV13
D gene: NA
CDR3 protein: CASSLGTTNSYEQYF
CDR3 DNA: TGTGCCAGCAGCTTAGGGACCACGAACTCCTACGAGCAGTACTTC

CDR3 length: 15
clone size: once
J gene: TRBJ2-7
V gene: TRBV9
D gene: TRBD2
CDR3 protein: CASSKTSGGGYEQYF
CDR3 DNA: TGTGCCAGCAGCAAAACTAGCGGGGGGGGCTACGAGCAGTACTTC

CDR3 length: 11
clone size: NA
J gene: TRBJ2-5
V gene: TRBV12-3/TRBV12-4
D gene: NA
CDR3 protein: CASSSGETQYF
CDR3 DNA: TGTGCCAGCAGTTCGGGGGAGACCCAGTACTTC

CDR3 length: 14
clone size: NA
J gene: TRBJ2-7
V gene: TRBV2
D gene: NA
CDR3 protein: CASSELRASYEQYF
CDR3 DNA: TGTGCCAGCAGTGAACTAAGGGCCTCCTACGAGCAGTACTTC

CDR3 length: 12
clone size: NA
J gene: TRBJ1-3
V gene: TRBV12-3/TRBV12-4
D gene: NA
CDR3 protein: CASSHSGNTIYF
CDR3 DNA: TGTGCCAGCAGTCACTCTGGAAACACCATATATTTT

CDR3 length: 16
clone size: once
J gene: TRBJ1-5
V gene: TRBV24-1
D gene: NA
CDR3 protein: CATSDPTQGSNQPQHF
CDR3 DNA: TGTGCCACCAGTGATCCGACTCAGGGGAGCAATCAGCCCCAGCATTTT

CDR3 length: 12
clone size: NA
J gene: TRBJ1-1
V gene: TRBV28
D gene: NA
CDR3 protein: CASSKRYTEAFF
CDR3 DNA: TGTGCCAGCAGCAAAAGGTACACTGAAGCTTTCTTT

CDR3 length: 17
clone size: NA
J gene: TRBJ2-4
V gene: TRBV3-1/TRBV3-2
D gene: TRBD1
CDR3 protein: CASSREPGQIAKNIQYF
CDR3 DNA: TGTGCCAGCAGCCGAGAACCGGGACAGATAGCCAAAAACATTCAGTACTTC

CDR3 length: 17
clone size: NA
J gene: TRBJ2-7
V gene: TRBV2
D gene: TRBD2
CDR3 protein: CASSELWGTSGAYEQYF
CDR3 DNA: TGTGCCAGCAGTGAATTATGGGGGACTAGCGGAGCCTACGAGCAGTACTTC

CDR3 length: 18
clone size: NA
J gene: TRBJ2-7
V gene: TRBV18
D gene: TRBD1
CDR3 protein: CASSRSTTGDGAVLEQYF
CDR3 DNA: TGTGCCAGCTCACGTTCTACAACAGGGGATGGGGCCGTGCTCGAGCAGTACTTC

CDR3 length: 14
clone size: few
J gene: TRBJ2-3
V gene: TRBV6-5
D gene: TRBD1
CDR3 protein: CASRSGGGTDTQYF
CDR3 DNA: TGTGCCAGCAGGTCAGGGGGAGGCACAGATACGCAGTATTTT

CDR3 length: 13
clone size: once
J gene: TRBJ1-4
V gene: TRBV7-9
D gene: NA
CDR3 protein: CASSSSKREKLFF
CDR3 DNA: TGTGCCAGCAGCTCTTCGAAACGTGAAAAACTGTTTTTT

CDR3 length: 14
clone size: NA
J gene: TRBJ2-3
V gene: TRBV5-1
D gene: NA
CDR3 protein: CASSLGQPTDTQYF
CDR3 DNA: TGCGCCAGCAGCTTGGGACAGCCTACAGATACGCAGTATTTT

CDR3 length: 15
clone size: once
J gene: TRBJ2-5
V gene: TRBV6-5
D gene: TRBD2
CDR3 protein: CASSPGLAGEETQYF
CDR3 DNA: TGTGCCAGCAGTCCGGGACTAGCGGGGGAAGAGACCCAGTACTTC

CDR3 length: 15
clone size: once
J gene: TRBJ2-7
V gene: TRBV11-2
D gene: TRBD1
CDR3 protein: CASSLGFRGPGEQYF
CDR3 DNA: TGTGCCAGCAGCTTAGGATTCAGGGGGCCTGGCGAGCAGTACTTC

CDR3 length: 19
clone size: NA
J gene: TRBJ2-2
V gene: TRBV5-1
D gene: NA
CDR3 protein: CASSLVGSGRTANTGELFF
CDR3 DNA: TGCGCCAGCAGCTTGGTCGGTAGTGGCCGGACAGCGAACACCGGGGAGCTGTTTTTT

CDR3 length: 15
clone size: NA
J gene: TRBJ2-7
V gene: TRBV11-3
D gene: TRBD1
CDR3 protein: CASSKEGQGVGEQYF
CDR3 DNA: TGTGCCAGCAGCAAAGAGGGACAGGGAGTCGGAGAGCAGTACTTC

CDR3 length: 12
clone size: NA
J gene: TRBJ1-2
V gene: TRBV9
D gene: NA
CDR3 protein: CASSDRAYGYTF
CDR3 DNA: TGTGCCAGCAGCGACCGGGCCTATGGCTACACCTTC

CDR3 length: 14
clone size: NA
J gene: TRBJ1-2
V gene: TRBV10-3
D gene: NA
CDR3 protein: CAISESGENYGYTF
CDR3 DNA: TGTGCCATCAGTGAGTCAGGGGAGAACTATGGCTACACCTTC

CDR3 length: 14
clone size: NA
J gene: TRBJ2-2
V gene: TRBV19
D gene: NA
CDR3 protein: CASRTDPNTGELFF
CDR3 DNA: TGTGCCAGTAGGACCGATCCCAACACCGGGGAGCTGTTTTTT